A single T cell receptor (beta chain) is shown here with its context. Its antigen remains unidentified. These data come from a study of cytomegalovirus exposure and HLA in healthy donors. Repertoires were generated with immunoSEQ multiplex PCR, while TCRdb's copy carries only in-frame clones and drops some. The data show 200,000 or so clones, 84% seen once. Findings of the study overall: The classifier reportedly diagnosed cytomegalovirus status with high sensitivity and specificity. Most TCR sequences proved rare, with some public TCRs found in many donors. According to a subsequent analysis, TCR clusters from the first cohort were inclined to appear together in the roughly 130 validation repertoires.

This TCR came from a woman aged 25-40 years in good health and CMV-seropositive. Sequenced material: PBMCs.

The CDR3 region is CASSLGLAGLNEQFF. For the CDR3, the DNA is TGCGCCAGCAGCTTGGGACTAGCGGGCCTCAATGAGCAGTTCTTC. The chain has TRBV5-1 and TRBJ2-1; TRBD2 aligns across 10 bases. Per the germline V gene, CDR1 is SGHRS and CDR2 is YFSETQ. The CDR3 consists of 15 residues. The ends lost 0 bases at V and 6 bases at J; junction bases unmatched: 3.